This entry lists 23 T cell receptor beta chains sequenced from one sample in a study of blood T cell repertoires in COVID-19. Some clones are missing from TCRdb's copy, which holds only in-frame ones; the method was immunoSEQ multiplex PCR. There are approximately 180,000 clones in the sample; over 65% occur only once, and 15% to 20% lies in the top ten. Sequencing used peripheral blood. The receptors here all came from an older person with COVID-19, enrolled during active disease.

This chain connects TRBV28 to TRBJ1-5; D is ambiguous. Looked up from germline, CDR1 is MDHEN and CDR2 is SYDVKM. The CDR3 consists of 14 residues. The V gene lost 5 bases and the J gene lost 6 bases, with 14 bases spanning the gap. The CDR3 loop is CASSNPTFGQPQHF. The CDR3 nucleotides are TGTGCCAGCAGTAACCCGACTTTCGGTCAGCCCCAGCATTTT.

The rearrangement joins TRBV5-1 to TRBJ1-6, with D perhaps matching TRBD1 (6 bases). This CDR3 spans 13 amino acids. Germline-derived CDR1 and CDR2 are SGHRS and YFSETQ. V lost 4 bases to trimming and J lost 10 bases, with 12 bases between them. CDR3 in DNA: TGCGCCAGCAGCCCCGATGGGGGCTCACCCCTCCACTTT. This codes for CASSPDGGSPLHF.

The chain uses TRBV5-8 and TRBJ1-6; D is perhaps TRBD1 (6 bases). This CDR3 is 14 amino acids long. Trimming left V 3 bases short and J 9 bases short, with 13 bases between. Germline V gene sequence: CDR1 SGHTS, CDR2 YDEGEE. The CDR3 sequence: CASSSQGGASPLHF. The CDR3 DNA is TGTGCCAGCAGCTCCCAAGGGGGGGCTTCACCCCTCCACTTT.

This clone was counted between two and nine times. The rearrangement links TRBV21-1 to TRBJ1-1; the table calls TRBD1, which could not be checked here. TRBV21-1 corresponds to a pseudogene. The CDR3 is 17 residues long. Here the CDR3 reads CASSKSQGQAPNTEAFF. The CDR3 coding sequence is TGTGCCAGCAGCAAATCGCAAGGACAGGCCCCCAACACTGAAGCTTTCTTT.

The V gene is TRBV2, the J gene TRBJ1-2, with D unresolved. The CDR3 covers 13 residues. V was pared by 5 bases and J by 2 bases, with 9 bases between. Looked up from germline, CDR1 is SNHLY and CDR2 is FYNNEI. The chain's CDR3 is CASSQNINYGYTF. The CDR3 nucleotides are TGTGCCAGCAGTCAGAATATCAACTATGGCTACACCTTC.

This chain links TRBV6-6 with TRBJ2-5; D unresolved. Germline-derived CDR1 and CDR2 are MNHNY and SVGAGI (reference sequence). V shed 2 bases and J shed 2 bases, with 9 bases lying between them. The CDR3 contains 14 residues. The CDR3 nucleotides are TGTGCCAGCAGTTACGATACGGTGCAAGAGACCCAGTACTTC. It translates to CASSYDTVQETQYF.

The chain recombines TRBV7-2 with TRBJ2-7, with a tentative D call TRBD2 (6 bases). This CDR3 has 14 amino acids. V was pared by 2 bases and J by 5 bases, with 13 bases between. CDR1 and CDR2 from the germline V gene are SGHTA and FQGNSA. The CDR3 spells CASSLISGYDEQYF. CDR3 in DNA: TGTGCCAGCAGCTTAATAAGCGGGTACGACGAGCAGTACTTC.

The chain combines TRBV7-6 with TRBJ2-5, with 7 nucleotides matching TRBD2. Losses at the gene ends were 1 base for V and 1 base for J; bases not matched to a gene: 3. Germline CDR1 SGHVS, CDR2 FNYEAQ. The CDR3 extends over 15 amino acids. In DNA form, the CDR3 reads TGTGCCAGCAGCTTAGGGGGGGGTGTCCAAGAGACCCAGTACTTC. Protein sequence: CASSLGGGVQETQYF.

J is TRBJ1-3 and V is TRBV6-1; unclear D gene. The CDR3 is 15 amino acids. V was pared by 3 bases and J by 5 bases, with 14 bases between. Looked up from germline, CDR1 is MNHNS and CDR2 is SASEGT. In DNA form, the CDR3 reads TGTGCCAGCAGTGACGGTCAAGGGAGCAGAAACACCATATATTTT. It codes for CASSDGQGSRNTIYF.

The rearrangement uses TRBV19 and TRBJ1-3, with 9 bases identical to TRBD1. The CDR3 has 16 amino acids. V dropped 8 bases and J dropped 4; count of bases not matched to a gene: 12. CDR1 is LNHDA and CDR2 is SQIVND in the germline V gene (reference sequence). CDR3 protein: CASALDRGTRGNTIYF. In DNA, the CDR3 is TGTGCCAGTGCCCTGGACAGGGGAACGAGGGGAAACACCATATATTTT.

The gene calls are TRBV13 and TRBJ2-3, with D uncertain. This CDR3 is built from 11 residues. Germline V gives CDR1 PRHDT, CDR2 FYEKMQ (reference sequence). V was pared by 5 bases and J by 4 bases, with 4 bases between. The CDR3 sequence: CASSLSDTQYF. CDR3 in DNA: TGTGCCAGCAGCCTCTCAGATACGCAGTATTTT.

V and J are TRBV4-1 and TRBJ1-1; D call uncertain. This CDR3 comprises 16 residues. The germline V and J ends were trimmed by 4 bases and 3 bases, with 18 bases remaining between them. CDR1 and CDR2 (germline): MGHRA, YSYEKL. This CDR3 is CASSPFSGRTYTEAFF. CDR3 bases: TGCGCCAGCAGCCCATTTTCGGGGAGGACGTACACTGAAGCTTTCTTT.

The genes are TRBV6-2 or TRBV6-3 and TRBJ1-5, with 12 bases lining up with TRBD1. The CDR3 sequence is 15 residues long. CDR1 is MNHEY and CDR2 is SVGEGT in the germline V gene. After removal of 4 bases from V and 7 bases from J, the junction contained 5 bases not matched to a gene. As DNA, the CDR3 is TGTGCCAGCAGTTGGGGACAGGGGGCACGCCAGCCCCAGCATTTT. This translates into CASSWGQGARQPQHF.

V usage is TRBV28 and J usage is TRBJ2-7, with D possibly TRBD1 on 8 matching bases. This CDR3 is 18 amino acids long. The germline V gene encodes CDR1 MDHEN and CDR2 SYDVKM. Trimming removed 3 bases from V and 3 bases from J, with 24 bases in between. The CDR3 DNA reads as TGTGCCAGCAGTTTTCCCGGGGACAGGAGGGGGGACTACTACGAGCAGTACTTC. Translating it yields CASSFPGDRRGDYYEQYF.

This clone appeared once. The rearrangement uses TRBV5-4 and TRBJ2-5; 7 bases fit TRBD2. There are 15 residues in the CDR3. Germline assignment: CDR1 SGHNT and CDR2 YYREEE (reference sequence). V lost 5 bases to trimming and J lost 1 base; unmatched junction nucleotides: 8. DNA of the CDR3: TGTGCCAGCAGTTCTAGCGGAGGGCGCCAAGAGACCCAGTACTTC. The encoded protein is CASSSSGGRQETQYF.

The chain recombines TRBV7-9 with TRBJ2-7; 8 bases match TRBD1. Trimming took 5 bases from V and 7 from J; bases not matched to a gene: 19. Germline-derived CDR1 and CDR2 are SEHNR and FQNEAQ (reference sequence). The CDR3 extends over 17 amino acids. CDR3 coding DNA: TGTGCCAGCAGCGTATCATCCTTGGGGACAGGCATGGGGGAGCAGTACTTC. This translates into CASSVSSLGTGMGEQYF.

V gene TRBV3-1 (or the pseudogene TRBV3-2) combines with J gene TRBJ2-2; TRBD1 matches at 7 bases. This CDR3 has 15 residues. CDR1 LGHDT and CDR2 YNNKEL come from the germline V gene (reference sequence). J lost 5 bases, V lost 4 bases, and 7 bases had no gene match. The CDR3 region has the DNA TGTGCCAGCAGCCTGAGGGGGCCGGGAACCGGGGAGCTGTTTTTT. This translates into CASSLRGPGTGELFF.

J is TRBJ2-5 and V is TRBV5-1; 10 bases are shared with TRBD2. The CDR3 length is 15 residues. CDR1 SGHRS and CDR2 YFSETQ come from the germline V gene. V lost 4 bases and J lost 4; bases outside the gene matches: 7. CDR3 protein: CASSHSSGGGETQYF. CDR3 bases: TGCGCCAGCAGCCATTCTAGCGGGGGTGGAGAGACCCAGTACTTC.

The V gene is TRBV5-1, the J gene TRBJ2-2; 7 bases match TRBD2. Germline V gene sequence: CDR1 SGHRS, CDR2 YFSETQ. The CDR3 sequence is 15 residues long. J lost 4 bases, V lost 4 bases, and 7 bases had no gene match. The CDR3 reads CASSGGTTPTGELFF. The CDR3 DNA reads as TGCGCCAGCAGCGGCGGGACTACCCCCACCGGGGAGCTGTTTTTT.

The V and J genes are TRBV19 and TRBJ2-2, with a tentative D call TRBD1 (5 bases). In germline, CDR1 is LNHDA, CDR2 SQIVND (reference sequence). The CDR3 length is 17 residues. Trimming shortened V by 4 bases and J by 0 bases, and 15 bases separated the two germline ends. As DNA, the CDR3 is TGTGCCAGTAGTACGGCAGGGATCGTAACGAACACCGGGGAGCTGTTTTTT. It translates to CASSTAGIVTNTGELFF. Complete variable domain (other parts from reference TRBV19 and TRBJ2-2): DGGITQSPKYLFRKEGQNVTLSCEQNLNHDAMYWYRQDPGQGLRLIYYSQIVNDFQKGDIAEGYSVSREKKESFPLTVTSAQKNPTAFYLCASSTAGIVTNTGELFFGEGSRLTVL.

V and J are TRBV25-1 and TRBJ2-7, with D tentatively TRBD1 (5 bases). The germline V gene has CDR1 MGHDK and CDR2 SYGVNS. The V and J ends lost 4 bases and 3 bases respectively, with 16 bases between them. This CDR3 is built from 15 residues. The CDR3 here is CASSGAQGPGYEQYF. CDR3 coding DNA: TGTGCCAGCAGTGGGGCCCAGGGCCCCGGCTACGAGCAGTACTTC.

This clone was seen a single time. The V and J genes are TRBV7-9 and TRBJ1-4, with TRBD1 identical over 9 bases. The CDR3 consists of 14 residues. The trim removed 5 bases at V and 8 bases at J, leaving 6 bases unmatched. CDR1 SEHNR and CDR2 FQNEAQ come from the germline V gene (reference sequence). CDR3 DNA sequence: TGTGCCAGCAGCACAGGGGGCATCGGAGAAAAACTGTTTTTT. Protein product: CASSTGGIGEKLFF.

The chain combines TRBV7-9 with TRBJ1-1; 7 bases map to TRBD1. Germline CDR1 is SEHNR and CDR2 is FQNEAQ (reference sequence). V lost 1 base to trimming and J lost 5 bases; unmatched junction nucleotides: 7. This CDR3 is 15 amino acids long. The DNA of the CDR3 is TGTGCCAGCAGCTTAGAAGGGGGCGCGGGGACTGAAGCTTTCTTT. The encoded protein is CASSLEGGAGTEAFF.